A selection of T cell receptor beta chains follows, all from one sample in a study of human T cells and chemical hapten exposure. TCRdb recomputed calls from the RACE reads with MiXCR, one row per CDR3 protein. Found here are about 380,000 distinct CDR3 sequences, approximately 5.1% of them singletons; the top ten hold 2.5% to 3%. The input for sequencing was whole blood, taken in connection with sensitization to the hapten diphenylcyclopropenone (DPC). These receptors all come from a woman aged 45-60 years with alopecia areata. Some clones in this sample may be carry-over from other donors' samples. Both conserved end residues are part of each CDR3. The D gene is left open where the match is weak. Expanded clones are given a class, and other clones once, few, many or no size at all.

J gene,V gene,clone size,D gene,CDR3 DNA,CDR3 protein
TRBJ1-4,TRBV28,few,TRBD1,TGTGCCAGCAGTTTAGGTTCCTGGACAGGGGGCGATGATGAAAAACTGTTTTTT,CASSLGSWTGGDDEKLFF
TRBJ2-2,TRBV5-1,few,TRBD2,TGCGCCAGCAGCGAGACTAGCGGGAGATCAACCGGGGAGCTGTTTTTT,CASSETSGRSTGELFF
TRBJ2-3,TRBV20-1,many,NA,TGCAGTGCTCTCCGACGGGCGGTCTCTAGCACAGATACGCAGTATTTT,CSALRRAVSSTDTQYF
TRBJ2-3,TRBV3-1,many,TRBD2,TGTGCCAGCAGCTCTATAGCGGGGGGGCCAAGCACAGATACGCAGTATTTT,CASSSIAGGPSTDTQYF
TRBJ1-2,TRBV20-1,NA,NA,TGCAAAGAAAAACCCGGGGGCGACTATGGCTACACCTTC,CKEKPGGDYGYTF
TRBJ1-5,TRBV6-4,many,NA,TGTGCCAGCAGTGAACAGTCAAATCAGCCCCAGCATTTT,CASSEQSNQPQHF
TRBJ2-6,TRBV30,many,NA,TGTGCGGGGGCCTCTGGGGCCAACGTCCTGACTTTC,CAGASGANVLTF
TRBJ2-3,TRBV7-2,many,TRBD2,TGTGCCAGCACCCGTCTCCGCGGGGGAAGCACAGATACGCAGTATTTT,CASTRLRGGSTDTQYF
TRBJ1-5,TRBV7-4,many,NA,TGTGCCAGCAGCTTAAGGGACGGAAACAATCAGCCCCAGCATTTT,CASSLRDGNNQPQHF
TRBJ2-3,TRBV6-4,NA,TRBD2,TGTGCCAGCAGTGAGGGCGGGGGTTCAGATACGCAGTATTTT,CASSEGGGSDTQYF
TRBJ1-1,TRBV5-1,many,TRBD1,TGCGCCAGCAGCTTGAGACAGGGGAGTAACACTGAAGCTTTCTTT,CASSLRQGSNTEAFF
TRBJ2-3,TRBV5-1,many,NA,TGCGCCAGCAGCTTGTCCCCAACAACCGATACGCAGTATTTT,CASSLSPTTDTQYF
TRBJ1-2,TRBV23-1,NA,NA,TGCGCCAGCAGTCAATCGTCCCCGGGCCCCTATGGCTACACCTTC,CASSQSSPGPYGYTF
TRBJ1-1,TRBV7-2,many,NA,TGTGCCAGCAGCTCTCTGGGGGACACTGAAGCTTTCTTT,CASSSLGDTEAFF
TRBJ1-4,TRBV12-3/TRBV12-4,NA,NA,TGTGCCAGCAGTACCTGGGACCTGAGAGGGGAAAAACTGTTTTTT,CASSTWDLRGEKLFF
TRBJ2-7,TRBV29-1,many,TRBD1,TGCAGCGTGGAAATGGGACAGGGGCAGTACTTC,CSVEMGQGQYF
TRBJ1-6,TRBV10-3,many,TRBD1,TGTGCCATCAGTGGGCTACAGGGGAATTCACCCCTCCACTTT,CAISGLQGNSPLHF
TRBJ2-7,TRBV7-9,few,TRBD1,TGTGCCAGCAGCGGGGGACAGGGGACCTACGAGCAGTACTTC,CASSGGQGTYEQYF
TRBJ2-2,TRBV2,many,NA,TGTGCCAGCAGTGTCATGACTGCGGTTGGGGAGCTGTTTTTT,CASSVMTAVGELFF
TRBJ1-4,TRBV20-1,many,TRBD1,TGCAGTGCCAGTCAGGACAGGTGGAATTCAAAACTGTTTTTT,CSASQDRWNSKLFF
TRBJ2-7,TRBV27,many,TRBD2,TGTGCCAGCAGTTTAAGGACGGGAGGGGACGAGCAGTACTTC,CASSLRTGGDEQYF